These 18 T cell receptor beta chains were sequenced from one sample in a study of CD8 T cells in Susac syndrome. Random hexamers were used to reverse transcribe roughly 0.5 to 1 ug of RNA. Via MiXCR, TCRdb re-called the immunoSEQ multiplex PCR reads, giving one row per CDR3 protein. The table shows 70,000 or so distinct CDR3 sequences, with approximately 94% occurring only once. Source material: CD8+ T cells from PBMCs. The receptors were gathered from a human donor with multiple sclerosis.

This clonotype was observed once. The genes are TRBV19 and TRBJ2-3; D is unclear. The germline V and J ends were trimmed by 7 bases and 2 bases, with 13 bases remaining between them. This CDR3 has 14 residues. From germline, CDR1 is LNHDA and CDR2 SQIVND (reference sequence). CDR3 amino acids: CASTERQITDTQYF. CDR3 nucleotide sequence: TGTGCCAGTACGGAACGGCAAATCACAGATACGCAGTATTTT. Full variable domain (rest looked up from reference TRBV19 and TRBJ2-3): DGGITQSPKYLFRKEGQNVTLSCEQNLNHDAMYWYRQDPGQGLRLIYYSQIVNDFQKGDIAEGYSVSREKKESFPLTVTSAQKNPTAFYLCASTERQITDTQYFGPGTRLTVL.

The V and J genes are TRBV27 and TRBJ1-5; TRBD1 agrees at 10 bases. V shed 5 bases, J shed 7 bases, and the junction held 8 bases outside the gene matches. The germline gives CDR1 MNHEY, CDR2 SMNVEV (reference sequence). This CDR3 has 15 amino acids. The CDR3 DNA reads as TGTGCCAGCAGTCCCGAGACAGGGGGCAGCCAGCCCCAGCATTTT. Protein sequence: CASSPETGGSQPQHF.

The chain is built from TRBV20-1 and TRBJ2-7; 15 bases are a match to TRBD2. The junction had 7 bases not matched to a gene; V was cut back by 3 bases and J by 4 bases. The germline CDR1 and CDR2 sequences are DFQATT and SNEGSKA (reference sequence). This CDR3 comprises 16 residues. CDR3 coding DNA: TGCAGTGCTAGCCCCTTAGGACTAGCGGGAGGGTACGAGCAGTACTTC. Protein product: CSASPLGLAGGYEQYF.

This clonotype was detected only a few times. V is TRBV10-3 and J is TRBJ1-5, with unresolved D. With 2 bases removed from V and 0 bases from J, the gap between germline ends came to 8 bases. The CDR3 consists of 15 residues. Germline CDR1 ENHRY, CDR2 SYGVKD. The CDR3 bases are TGTGCCATCAGTGAGGGCAGAAATAGCAATCAGCCCCAGCATTTT. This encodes CAISEGRNSNQPQHF.

The CDR3 loop is CASSSTGPRWDNEQFF. The CDR3 region has the DNA TGTGCCAGCAGTTCCACCGGGCCAAGGTGGGACAATGAGCAGTTCTTC. The chain links TRBV28 to TRBJ2-1; no firm D call. The CDR3 has 16 residues. The ends were cut back, 4 bases at V and 5 bases at J, with 18 bases in the middle. CDR1 and CDR2 (germline): MDHEN, SYDVKM. The variable domain in full, with the rest retrieved from reference TRBV28 and TRBJ2-1, is DVKVTQSSRYLVKRTGEKVFLECVQDMDHENMFWYRQDPGLGLRLIYFSYDVKMKEKGDIPEGYSVSREKKERFSLILESASTNQTSMYLCASSSTGPRWDNEQFFGPGTRLTVL.

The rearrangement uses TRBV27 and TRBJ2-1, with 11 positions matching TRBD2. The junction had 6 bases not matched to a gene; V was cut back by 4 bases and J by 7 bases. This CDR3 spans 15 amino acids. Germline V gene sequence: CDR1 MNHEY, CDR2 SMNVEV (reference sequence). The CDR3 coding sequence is TGTGCCAGCAGTTATGGGATAGCGGGAGGGAATGAGCAGTTCTTC. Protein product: CASSYGIAGGNEQFF.

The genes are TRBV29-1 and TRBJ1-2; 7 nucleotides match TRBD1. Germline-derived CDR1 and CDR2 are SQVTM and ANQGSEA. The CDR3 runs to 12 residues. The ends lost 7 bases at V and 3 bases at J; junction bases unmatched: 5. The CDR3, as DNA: TGCAGCGGTGGACAGGTTGACTATGGCTACACCTTC. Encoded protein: CSGGQVDYGYTF.

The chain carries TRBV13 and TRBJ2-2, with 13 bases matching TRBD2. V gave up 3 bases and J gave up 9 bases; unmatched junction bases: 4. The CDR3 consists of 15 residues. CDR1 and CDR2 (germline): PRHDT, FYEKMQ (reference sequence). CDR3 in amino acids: CASSFGTSGVRELFF. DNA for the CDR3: TGTGCCAGCAGCTTCGGGACTAGCGGGGTCCGGGAGCTGTTTTTT.

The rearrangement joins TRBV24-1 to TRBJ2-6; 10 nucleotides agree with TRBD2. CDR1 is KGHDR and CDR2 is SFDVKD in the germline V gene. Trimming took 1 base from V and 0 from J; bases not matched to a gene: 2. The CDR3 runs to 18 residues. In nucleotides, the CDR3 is TGTGCCACCAGTGATTTCGAGCGGGAGGGCTCTGGGGCCAACGTCCTGACTTTC. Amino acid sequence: CATSDFEREGSGANVLTF.

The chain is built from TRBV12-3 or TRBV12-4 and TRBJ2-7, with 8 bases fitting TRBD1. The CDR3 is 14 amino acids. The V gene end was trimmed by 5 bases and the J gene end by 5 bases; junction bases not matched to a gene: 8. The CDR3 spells CASSPWAGGDEQYF. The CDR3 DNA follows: TGTGCCAGCAGTCCATGGGCAGGGGGCGACGAGCAGTACTTC.

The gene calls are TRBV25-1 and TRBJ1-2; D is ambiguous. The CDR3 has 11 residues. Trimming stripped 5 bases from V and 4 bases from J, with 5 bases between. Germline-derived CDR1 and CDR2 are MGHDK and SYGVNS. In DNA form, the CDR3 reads TGTGCCAGCAGTTACAGCTATGGCTACACCTTC. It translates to CASSYSYGYTF.

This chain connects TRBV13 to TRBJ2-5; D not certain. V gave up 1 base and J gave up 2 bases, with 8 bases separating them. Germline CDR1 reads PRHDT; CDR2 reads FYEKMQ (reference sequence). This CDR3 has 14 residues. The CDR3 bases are TGTGCCAGCAGCTTAGAGGGTTTACAAGAGACCCAGTACTTC. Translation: CASSLEGLQETQYF.

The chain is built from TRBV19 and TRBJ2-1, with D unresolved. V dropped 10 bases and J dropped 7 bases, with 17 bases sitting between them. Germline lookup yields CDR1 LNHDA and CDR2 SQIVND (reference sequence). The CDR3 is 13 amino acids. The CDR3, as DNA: TGTGCCACCTCACCGGGCTATGGGAATGAGCAGTTCTTC. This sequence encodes CATSPGYGNEQFF.

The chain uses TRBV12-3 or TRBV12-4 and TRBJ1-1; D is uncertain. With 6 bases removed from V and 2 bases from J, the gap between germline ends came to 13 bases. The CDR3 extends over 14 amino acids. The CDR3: CASRAYGPNTEAFF. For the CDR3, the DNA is TGTGCCAGCAGGGCCTACGGGCCCAACACTGAAGCTTTCTTT.

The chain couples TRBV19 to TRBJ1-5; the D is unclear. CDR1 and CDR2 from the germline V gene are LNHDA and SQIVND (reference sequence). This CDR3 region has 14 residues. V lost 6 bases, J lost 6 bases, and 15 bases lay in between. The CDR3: CASSPPEGGQPQHF. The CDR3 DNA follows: TGTGCCAGTAGCCCTCCCGAGGGCGGTCAGCCCCAGCATTTT.

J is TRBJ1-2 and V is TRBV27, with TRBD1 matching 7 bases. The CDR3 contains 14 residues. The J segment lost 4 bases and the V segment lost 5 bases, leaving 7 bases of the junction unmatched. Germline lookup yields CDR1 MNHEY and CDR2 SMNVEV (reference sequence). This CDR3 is CASSTFNRGYGYTF. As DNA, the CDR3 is TGTGCCAGCAGTACCTTCAACAGGGGCTATGGCTACACCTTC.

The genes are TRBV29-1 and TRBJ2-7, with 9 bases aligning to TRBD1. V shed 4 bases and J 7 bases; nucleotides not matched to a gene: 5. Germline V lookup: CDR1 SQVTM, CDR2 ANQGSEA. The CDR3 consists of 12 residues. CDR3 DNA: TGCAGCGTTGGAACAGGGGGCAATGAGCAGTACTTC. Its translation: CSVGTGGNEQYF.

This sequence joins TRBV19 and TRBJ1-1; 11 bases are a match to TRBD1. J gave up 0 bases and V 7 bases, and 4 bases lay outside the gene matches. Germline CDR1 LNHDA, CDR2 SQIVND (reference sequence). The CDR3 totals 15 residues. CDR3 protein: CASILDRGLNTEAFF. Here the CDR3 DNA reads TGTGCCAGTATCCTGGACAGGGGGCTGAACACTGAAGCTTTCTTT.